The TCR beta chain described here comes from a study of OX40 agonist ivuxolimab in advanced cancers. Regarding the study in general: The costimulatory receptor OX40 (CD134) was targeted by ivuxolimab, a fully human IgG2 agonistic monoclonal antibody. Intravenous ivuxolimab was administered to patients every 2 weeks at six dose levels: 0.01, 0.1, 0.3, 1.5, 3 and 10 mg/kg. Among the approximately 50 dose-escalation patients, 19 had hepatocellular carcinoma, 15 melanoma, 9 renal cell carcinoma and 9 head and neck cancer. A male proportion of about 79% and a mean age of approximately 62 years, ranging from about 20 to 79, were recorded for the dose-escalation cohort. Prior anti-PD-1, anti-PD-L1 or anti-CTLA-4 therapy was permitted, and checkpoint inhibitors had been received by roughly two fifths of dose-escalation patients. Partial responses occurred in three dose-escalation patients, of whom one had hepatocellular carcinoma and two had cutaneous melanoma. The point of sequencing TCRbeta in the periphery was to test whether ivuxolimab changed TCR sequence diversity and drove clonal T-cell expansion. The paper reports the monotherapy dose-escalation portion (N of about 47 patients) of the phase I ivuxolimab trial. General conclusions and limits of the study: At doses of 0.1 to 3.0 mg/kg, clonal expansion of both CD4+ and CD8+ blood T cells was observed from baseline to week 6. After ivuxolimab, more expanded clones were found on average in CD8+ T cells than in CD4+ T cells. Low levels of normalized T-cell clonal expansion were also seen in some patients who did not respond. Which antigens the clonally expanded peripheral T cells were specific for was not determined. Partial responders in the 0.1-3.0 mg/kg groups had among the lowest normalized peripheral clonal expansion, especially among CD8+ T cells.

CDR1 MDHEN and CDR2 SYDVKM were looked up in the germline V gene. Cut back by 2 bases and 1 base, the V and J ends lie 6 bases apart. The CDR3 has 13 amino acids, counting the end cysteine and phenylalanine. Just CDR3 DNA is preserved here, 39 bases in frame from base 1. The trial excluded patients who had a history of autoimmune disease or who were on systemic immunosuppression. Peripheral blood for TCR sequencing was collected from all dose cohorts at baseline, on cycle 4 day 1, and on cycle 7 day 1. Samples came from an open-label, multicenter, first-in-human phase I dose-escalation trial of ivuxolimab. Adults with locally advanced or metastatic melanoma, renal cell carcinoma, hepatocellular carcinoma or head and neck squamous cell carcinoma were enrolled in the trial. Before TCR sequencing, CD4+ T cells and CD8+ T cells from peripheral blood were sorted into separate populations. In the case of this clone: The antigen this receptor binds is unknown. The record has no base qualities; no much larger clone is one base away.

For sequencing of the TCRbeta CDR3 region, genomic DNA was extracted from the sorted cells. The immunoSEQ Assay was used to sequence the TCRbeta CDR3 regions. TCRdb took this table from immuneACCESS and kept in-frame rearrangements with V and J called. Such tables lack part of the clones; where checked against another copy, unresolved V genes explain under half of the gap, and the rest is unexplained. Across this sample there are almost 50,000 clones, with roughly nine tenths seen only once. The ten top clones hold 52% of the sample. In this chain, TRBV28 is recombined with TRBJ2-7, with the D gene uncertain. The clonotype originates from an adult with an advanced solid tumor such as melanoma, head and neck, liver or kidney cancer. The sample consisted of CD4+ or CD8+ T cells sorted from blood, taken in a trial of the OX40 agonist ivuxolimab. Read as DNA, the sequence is TGTGCCAGCAGTTTACACAGATCCTACGAGCAGTACTTC. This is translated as CASSLHRSYEQYF. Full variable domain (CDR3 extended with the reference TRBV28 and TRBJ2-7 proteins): DVKVTQSSRYLVKRTGEKVFLECVQDMDHENMFWYRQDPGLGLRLIYFSYDVKMKEKGDIPEGYSVSREKKERFSLILESASTNQTSMYLCASSLHRSYEQYFGPGTRLTVT.